A single sample is the source of the 6 T cell receptor beta chains below, sequenced in a study of radiation and T cells in renal cell carcinoma. Produced via immunoSEQ multiplex PCR; TCRdb's table is partial and in-frame only. Among 130,000 or so clones, roughly 80% were seen once, and the ten largest hold 20% to 25%. Time point reported: baseline pretreatment blood. Noted treatment: 15 Gy SBRT to primary tumor, nephrectomy 4 weeks later. This specimen was blood, taken from a patient whose treatment included radiotherapy and nephrectomy. The receptors originated from a woman between 50 and 59 years old with renal cell carcinoma.

The genes are TRBV29-1 and TRBJ2-5; no reliable D call. The CDR3 covers 12 residues. V lost 3 bases, J lost 5 bases, and 10 bases lay in between. The germline CDR1 and CDR2 sequences are SQVTM and ANQGSEA. CDR3 nucleotides: TGCAGCGTTGATGTACCTATGGAGACCCAGTACTTC. Translation: CSVDVPMETQYF.

The chain employs TRBV25-1 and TRBJ1-1; a weak D match, TRBD1 (6 bases). The germline V gene encodes CDR1 MGHDK and CDR2 SYGVNS. The CDR3 is 15 amino acids. V was pared by 6 bases and J by 3 bases, with 17 bases between. In DNA form, the CDR3 reads TGTGCCAGCAGCAAAACAGGGAACACGGACACTGAAGCTTTCTTT. Protein product: CASSKTGNTDTEAFF. Using reference TRBV25-1 and TRBJ1-1 for the parts outside the CDR3, the full variable domain is EADIYQTPRYLVIGTGKKITLECSQTMGHDKMYWYQQDPGMELHLIHYSYGVNSTEKGDLSSESTVSRIRTEHFPLTLESARPSHTSQYLCASSKTGNTDTEAFFGQGTRLTVV.

The chain has TRBV5-1 and TRBJ2-3; possibly TRBD1 for D (6 bases). The germline V gene has CDR1 SGHRS and CDR2 YFSETQ. V lost 4 bases to trimming and J lost 2 bases, with 23 bases between them. The CDR3 loop spans 18 amino acids. CDR3 nucleotide sequence: TGCGCCAGCAGCCCGTACGTACTGGGACAAGTGATCACAGATACGCAGTATTTT. This encodes CASSPYVLGQVITDTQYF. Full variable domain (missing parts from reference TRBV5-1 and TRBJ2-3): KAGVTQTPRYLIKTRGQQVTLSCSPISGHRSVSWYQQTPGQGLQFLFEYFSETQRNKGNFPGRFSGRQFSNSRSEMNVSTLELGDSALYLCASSPYVLGQVITDTQYFGPGTRLTVL.

Points on this clone: A junction end diverges from the germline sequence, so it may reflect a read error. The V call is TRBV6-5, the J call TRBJ2-1, with D perhaps matching TRBD2 (6 bases). The CDR3 sequence is 14 residues long. Germline values: CDR1 MNHEY, CDR2 SVGAGI. CDR3: CASSRDSSSNEQFF. CDR3 DNA sequence: TGTGCCAGCAGCCGGGACTCTTCCTCCAATGAGCAGTTCTTC.

This rearrangement joins TRBV4-3 to TRBJ1-4; the D gene is possibly TRBD1 (6 bases). The CDR3 spans 17 residues. Between the trimmed V and J ends, which lost 0 bases and 4 bases, there was a span of 15 bases. The germline gives CDR1 LGHNA, CDR2 YSLEER. CDR3 in DNA: TGCGCCAGCAGCCAAGATCCGAGGGGGACCAATAATGAAAAACTGTTTTTT. Translated: CASSQDPRGTNNEKLFF.

CDR3 amino acids: CASSLVVGTGYTF. The CDR3 DNA reads as TGTGCCAGCAGCTTGGTTGTGGGAACGGGCTACACCTTC. The chain links TRBV5-8 to TRBJ1-2; D gene uncertain. This CDR3 is 13 amino acids long. Germline V gene data show CDR1 as SGHTS and CDR2 as YDEGEE. The germline V and J ends were trimmed by 0 bases and 8 bases, with 11 bases remaining between them.